The 22 T cell receptor beta chains given below trace back to one sample, sequenced in a study of shared clonotypes between healthy human individuals. TCRdb's copy holds only in-frame clones and misses some; the assay was immunoSEQ multiplex PCR. The profile shows about half a million clones, 60% to 80% of them singletons. Sequencing was performed on PBMCs. Receptor source: a woman aged 40 to 50 in good health. Some clones in this sample may be carry-over from other donors' samples.

The CDR3 loop is CASSAGTSTGEQYF. CDR3 DNA sequence: TGTGCCAGCAGCGCCGGGACGTCCACGGGCGAGCAGTACTTC. The chain is built from TRBV9 and TRBJ2-7; D is perhaps TRBD1 or TRBD2 (5 bases each). The CDR3 is 14 amino acids. V gave up 3 bases and J gave up 6 bases, with 16 bases separating them. Germline CDR1 SGDLS, CDR2 YYNGEE.

The chain uses TRBV6-5 and TRBJ2-7, with 8 nucleotides matching TRBD1. V shed 10 bases and J 2 bases; nucleotides not matched to a gene: 4. This CDR3 comprises 12 residues. Germline CDR1 and CDR2: MNHEY and SVGAGI. The CDR3 coding sequence is TGTGCCACCGGACAGGGTCCCTACGAGCAGTACTTC. The encoded protein is CATGQGPYEQYF.

The V gene is TRBV2, the J gene TRBJ2-5; 7 bases are a match to TRBD2. The J call may be incorrect, as the DNA end agrees better with TRBJ2-7. Germline lookup yields CDR1 SNHLY and CDR2 FYNNEI. This CDR3 has 13 residues. CDR3 sequence reads: CASRDYSRNEQYF. CDR3 nucleotide sequence: TGTGCCAGCCGGGACTATTCGCGGAACGAGCAGTACTTC.

This chain joins TRBV6-5 and TRBJ2-3, with TRBD1 matching 7 bases. CDR3 size: 16 residues. Germline lookup yields CDR1 MNHEY and CDR2 SVGAGI. V lost 0 bases to trimming and J lost 0 bases; unmatched junction nucleotides: 3. CDR3 sequence: CASSYSTGPSTDTQYF. CDR3 sequence (DNA): TGTGCCAGCAGTTACTCGACAGGGCCTAGCACAGATACGCAGTATTTT.

This clone was detected ten times or more. Other DNA sequences from this sample encode an identical CDR3 as well. The chain recombines TRBV21-1 with TRBJ2-4; TRBD1 is the table's D call and was not checked against the DNA. TRBV21-1 is termed a pseudogene. There are 15 residues in the CDR3. The DNA for the CDR3 is TGTGCCAGCAGCAAAAGGGACAGGGGAAGGGACATTCAGTACTTC. It encodes CASSKRDRGRDIQYF.

This chain links TRBV11-2 with TRBJ1-1; D is possibly TRBD1 (6 bases). The CDR3 runs 16 residues. The germline V gene encodes CDR1 SGHAT and CDR2 FQNNGV. V lost 1 base and J lost 4, with 16 bases in between. The CDR3 region is CASSLAWPGAVTEAFF. CDR3 nucleotide sequence: TGTGCCAGCAGCTTAGCCTGGCCGGGGGCGGTCACTGAAGCTTTCTTT.

CDR3 amino acids: CAWSWSTDTQYF. In DNA form, the CDR3 reads TGTGCCTGGTCTTGGAGCACAGATACGCAGTATTTT. The chain combines TRBV30 with TRBJ2-3; D remains unclear. The CDR3 loop spans 12 amino acids. The V end was cut by 5 bases, the J end by 0 bases, with 6 bases between. Germline V gene data show CDR1 as GTSNPN and CDR2 as SVGIG (reference sequence).

The chain joins TRBV11-2 to TRBJ1-1; TRBD1 matches at 8 bases. Germline V gene sequence: CDR1 SGHAT, CDR2 FQNNGV. The junction had 1 base not matched to a gene; V was cut back by 0 bases and J by 4 bases. This CDR3 has 14 residues. CDR3 residues: CASSLEDRATEAFF. Here the CDR3 DNA reads TGTGCCAGCAGCTTAGAGGACAGGGCCACTGAAGCTTTCTTT.

Regarding this clone: Other nucleotide sequences in the sample specify the same CDR3. The genes are TRBV5-1 and TRBJ2-1; 14 positions match TRBD2. This CDR3 contains 17 residues. Germline trimming cut 4 bases from V and 1 base from J; bases unmatched to any gene: 4. Germline V lookup: CDR1 SGHRS, CDR2 YFSETQ. CDR3 residues: CASSLGTSGSSYNEQFF. The CDR3 bases are TGCGCCAGCAGCCTGGGGACTAGCGGGAGTTCCTACAATGAGCAGTTCTTC.

Comment on this clone: It differs at one base from a far larger clone, so likely a read error. V and J are TRBV30 and TRBJ2-5; maybe TRBD1 (6 bases). Germline CDR1 is GTSNPN and CDR2 is SVGIG (reference sequence). The CDR3 extends over 14 amino acids. Between the trimmed V and J ends, which lost 0 bases and 11 bases, there was a span of 19 bases. In DNA, the CDR3 is TGTGCCTGGAGTGTACTCAGGGGCTCCTACAAGCAGTACTTC. Protein sequence: CAWSVLRGSYKQYF.

The chain uses TRBV14 and TRBJ2-7; D not resolved. CDR1 and CDR2 (germline): SGHDN, FVKESK. The germline V and J ends were trimmed by 1 base and 3 bases, with 10 bases remaining between them. This CDR3 has 14 residues. Here the CDR3 DNA reads TGTGCCAGCAGCCAAGTGGGCAGATACTACGAGCAGTACTTC. Translation: CASSQVGRYYEQYF.

A word on this clone: A read error is likely here: a far larger clone is one base away. V usage is TRBV30 and J usage is TRBJ1-5, with D possibly TRBD1 on 6 matching bases. Germline V gives CDR1 GTSNPN, CDR2 SVGIG (reference sequence). This CDR3 has 13 residues. The CDR3 is CAWSVGGPQPRHF. CDR3 in DNA: TGTGCCTGGAGTGTAGGGGGTCCTCAGCCCCGGCATTTT. The full variable domain, completed using reference TRBV30 and TRBJ1-5, is SQTIHQWPATLVQPVGSPLSLECTVEGTSNPNLYWYRQAAGRGLQLLFYSVGIGQISSEVPQNLSASRPQDRQFILSSKKLLLSDSGFYLCAWSVGGPQPRHFGDGTRLSIL.

The chain carries TRBV23-1 and TRBJ2-3; 11 nucleotides line up with TRBD2. TRBV23-1 qualifies as an ORF whose function is uncertain. The length of the CDR3 is 21 residues. V dropped 4 bases and J dropped 4; count of bases not matched to a gene: 22. The CDR3 region has the DNA TGCGCCAGCAGTCCCCGCGCCGGGACTAGCGGACCCCCCTGCGGGTCAGATACGCAGTATTTT. Its translation: CASSPRAGTSGPPCGSDTQYF.

The rearrangement uses TRBV27 and TRBJ2-5; possible D gene TRBD1, 5 bases. Germline V CDR1 and CDR2: MNHEY, SMNVEV (reference sequence). There are 16 residues in the CDR3. V was clipped by 10 bases and J by 1 base, with 22 bases between them. The DNA of the CDR3 is TGTGCCAACAGCCCCCTCTGGATACAGGCCCAAGAGACCCAGTACTTC. Its protein is CANSPLWIQAQETQYF.

This chain links TRBV30 with TRBJ2-7; TRBD2 matches at 8 bases. V was clipped by 3 bases and J by 7 bases; unmatched bases: 8. Germline CDR1 reads GTSNPN; CDR2 reads SVGIG (reference sequence). The CDR3 totals 13 residues. CDR3 sequence reads: CAWRAGGRGEQYF. The DNA of the CDR3 is TGTGCCTGGAGGGCGGGAGGTAGGGGGGAGCAGTACTTC.

This clone was counted a few times. Just one base apart from a much larger clone, this may be a read error. The chain uses TRBV6-6 and TRBJ1-2; 7 bases agree with TRBD1. This CDR3 has 13 residues. The V segment lost 6 bases and the J segment 5 bases; nucleotides outside the gene matches: 6. The germline CDR1 and CDR2 sequences are MNHNY and SVGAGI (reference sequence). In DNA form, the CDR3 reads TGTGCCAGCAGCTCGGACAGGAGATATGGCTACACCTTC. Translation gives CASSSDRRYGYTF.

A note on this clone: This likely came from a read error, as a far larger clone is one base away. This same CDR3 is encoded by further DNA sequences in the sample. This sequence joins TRBV5-1 and TRBJ2-7, with D unresolved. The V gene's germline CDR1 is SGHRS and CDR2 YFSETQ. The CDR3 length is 14 residues. CDR3 sequence (DNA): TGTGCCAGCAGCTTGGACGGGTTCTCCTACGAGCAGTACTTC. This sequence encodes CASSLDGFSYEQYF.

This clone was seen once. For the CDR3, the DNA is TGTGCCAGCGTCGACCGGGAGAGGACCTACGAGCAGTACTTC. Amino acids: CASVDRERTYEQYF. J is TRBJ2-5 and V is TRBV28; D is perhaps TRBD2 (6 bases). The DNA end lines up better with TRBJ2-7; the J call may be wrong. CDR1 is MDHEN and CDR2 is SYDVKM in the germline V gene. This CDR3 region has 14 residues.

This chain uses TRBV20-1 with TRBJ2-3; D uncertain. V lost 6 bases to trimming and J lost 7 bases, with 11 bases between them. Germline V lookup: CDR1 DFQATT, CDR2 SNEGSKA (reference sequence). CDR3 length equals 11 residues. CDR3 residues: CSARLSNTQYF. The CDR3 bases are TGCAGTGCACGTCTAAGTAATACGCAGTATTTT.

The rearrangement uses TRBV11-3 and TRBJ2-1; maybe TRBD2 (5 bases). CDR1 SGHNT and CDR2 YENEEA come from the germline V gene. The V gene lost 5 bases and the J gene lost 4 bases, with 12 bases spanning the gap. CDR3 length: 14 residues. The CDR3 region has the DNA TGTGCCAGCAGCGCGGACTCGATGTACAATGAGCAGTTCTTC. Protein product: CASSADSMYNEQFF. Drawing the rest from reference TRBV11-3 and TRBJ2-1, the complete variable domain is EAGVVQSPRYKIIEKKQPVAFWCNPISGHNTLYWYLQNLGQGPELLIRYENEEAVDDSQLPKDRFSAERLKGVDSTLKIQPAELGDSAVYLCASSADSMYNEQFFGPGTRLTVL.

For the CDR3, the DNA is TGTGCCAGCAGTTTATGGACTGATACTAGGAACGAGCAGTTCTTC. Amino acids: CASSLWTDTRNEQFF. The chain couples TRBV28 to TRBJ2-1, with a possible D match to TRBD2 (5 bases). The CDR3 runs to 15 residues. V lost 0 bases and J lost 10, with 16 bases in between. Germline CDR1 is MDHEN and CDR2 is SYDVKM.

V and J are TRBV5-1 and TRBJ2-7; D possibly corresponds to TRBD1 (5 bases). Germline lookup yields CDR1 SGHRS and CDR2 YFSETQ. V lost 4 bases to trimming and J lost 2 bases, with 13 bases between them. This CDR3 comprises 14 residues. CDR3 sequence (DNA): TGCGCCAGCAGCCTAGGTGGGGCCGCCTACGAGCAGTACTTC. Amino acid sequence: CASSLGGAAYEQYF.